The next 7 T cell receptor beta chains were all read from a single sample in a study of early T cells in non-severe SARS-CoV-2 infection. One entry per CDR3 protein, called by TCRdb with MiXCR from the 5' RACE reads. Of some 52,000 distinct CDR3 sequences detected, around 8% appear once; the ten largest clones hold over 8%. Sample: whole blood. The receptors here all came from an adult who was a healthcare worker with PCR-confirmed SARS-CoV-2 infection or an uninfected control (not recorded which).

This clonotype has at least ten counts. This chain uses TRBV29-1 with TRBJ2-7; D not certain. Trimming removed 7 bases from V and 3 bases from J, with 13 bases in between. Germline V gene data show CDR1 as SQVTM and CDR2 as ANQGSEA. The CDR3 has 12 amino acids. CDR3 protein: CSARFTSYEQYF. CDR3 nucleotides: TGCAGCGCCAGGTTTACCAGCTACGAGCAGTACTTC.

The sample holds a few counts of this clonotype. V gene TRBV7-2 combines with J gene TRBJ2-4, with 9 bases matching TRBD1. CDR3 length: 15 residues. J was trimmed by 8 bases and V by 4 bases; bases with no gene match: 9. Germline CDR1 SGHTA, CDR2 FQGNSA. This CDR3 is CASSSGTGSMYIQYF. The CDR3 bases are TGTGCCAGCAGCTCAGGGACAGGGAGTATGTACATTCAGTACTTC.

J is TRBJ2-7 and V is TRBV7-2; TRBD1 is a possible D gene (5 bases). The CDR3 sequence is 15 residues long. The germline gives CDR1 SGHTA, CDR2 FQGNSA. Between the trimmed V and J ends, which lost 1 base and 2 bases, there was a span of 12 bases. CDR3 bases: TGTGCCAGCAGCTTAGAAAGGGGCCAAGCCTACGAGCAGTACTTC. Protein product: CASSLERGQAYEQYF.

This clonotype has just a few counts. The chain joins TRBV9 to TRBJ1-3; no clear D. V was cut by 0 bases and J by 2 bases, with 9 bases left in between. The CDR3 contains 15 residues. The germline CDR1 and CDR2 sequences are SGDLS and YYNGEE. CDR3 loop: CASSVGGHAGNTIYF. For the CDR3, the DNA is TGTGCCAGCAGCGTAGGGGGTCATGCTGGAAACACCATATATTTT.

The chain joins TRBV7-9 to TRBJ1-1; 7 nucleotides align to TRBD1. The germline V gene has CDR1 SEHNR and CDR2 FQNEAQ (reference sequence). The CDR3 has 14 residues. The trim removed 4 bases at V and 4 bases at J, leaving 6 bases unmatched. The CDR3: CASSSGQLGTEAFF. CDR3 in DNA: TGTGCCAGCAGCTCGGGACAGTTAGGCACTGAAGCTTTCTTT.

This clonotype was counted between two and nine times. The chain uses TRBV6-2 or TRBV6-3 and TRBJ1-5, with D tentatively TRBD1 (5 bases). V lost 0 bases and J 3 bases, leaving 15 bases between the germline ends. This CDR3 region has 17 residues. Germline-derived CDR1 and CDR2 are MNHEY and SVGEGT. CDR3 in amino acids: CASSYSGNRLLNQPQHF. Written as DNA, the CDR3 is TGTGCCAGCAGTTACTCAGGAAACAGGCTACTCAATCAGCCCCAGCATTTT.

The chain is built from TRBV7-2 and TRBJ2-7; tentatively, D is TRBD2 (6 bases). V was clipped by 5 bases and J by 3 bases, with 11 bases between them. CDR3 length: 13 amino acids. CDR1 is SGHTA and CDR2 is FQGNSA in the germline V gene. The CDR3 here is CASSMAGGYEQYF. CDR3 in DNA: TGTGCCAGCAGCATGGCCGGGGGCTACGAGCAGTACTTC.